Following are 23 T cell receptor beta chains from one sample sequenced in a study of control samples from healthy donors and cancer patients. Some clones are missing from TCRdb's copy, which holds only in-frame ones; the method was immunoSEQ multiplex PCR. In the table there are roughly 190,000 clones, 91% of which are singletons. The sample was blood. The receptor source for this set is a woman in her twenties or thirties in good health.

The chain combines TRBV7-8 with TRBJ1-2; TRBD1 agrees at 8 bases. The CDR3 runs to 14 residues. J was trimmed by 4 bases and V by 5 bases; bases with no gene match: 6. The germline gives CDR1 SGHVS, CDR2 FQNEAQ. Here the CDR3 DNA reads TGTGCCAGCAGCGCGGACAGGGCATTCTATGGCTACACCTTC. It translates to CASSADRAFYGYTF.

The J gene is TRBJ2-2, the V gene TRBV12-5, with 7 bases lining up with TRBD1. The CDR3 is 16 residues long. The V gene end was trimmed by 6 bases and the J gene end by 2 bases; junction bases not matched to a gene: 9. Germline V gene lookup returns CDR1 LGHNT and CDR2 FRNRAP. CDR3 protein: CASGRGTVPNTGELFF. The CDR3 nucleotides read TGTGCTAGTGGCCGAGGGACAGTTCCCAACACCGGGGAGCTGTTTTTT.

This clone occurred once. The chain uses TRBV3-1 (or the pseudogene TRBV3-2) and TRBJ2-1, with 13 bases aligning to TRBD2. J gave up 7 bases and V 0 bases, and 3 bases lay outside the gene matches. The CDR3 totals 16 residues. Germline lookup yields CDR1 LGHDT and CDR2 YNNKEL (reference sequence). This CDR3 reads CASSQDKLAGGNEQFF. In DNA form, the CDR3 reads TGTGCCAGCAGCCAAGATAAACTAGCGGGAGGGAATGAGCAGTTCTTC.

The chain couples TRBV2 to TRBJ2-7; TRBD2 is a possible D gene (5 bases). Germline-derived CDR1 and CDR2 are SNHLY and FYNNEI. V dropped 4 bases and J dropped 0 bases, with 10 bases sitting between them. The CDR3 runs 14 residues. Here the CDR3 reads CASSGTVSSYEQYF. The DNA for the CDR3 is TGTGCCAGCAGTGGGACTGTGAGCTCCTACGAGCAGTACTTC.

V usage is TRBV9 and J usage is TRBJ2-2; TRBD1 agrees at 9 bases. Germline CDR1 and CDR2: SGDLS and YYNGEE. The V gene end was trimmed by 0 bases and the J gene end by 6 bases; junction bases not matched to a gene: 6. This CDR3 has 16 residues. In DNA, the CDR3 is TGTGCCAGCAGCGTAGGGCCCCGACAGGGGGCCGGGGAGCTGTTTTTT. Encoded protein: CASSVGPRQGAGELFF.

This chain links TRBV28 with TRBJ1-2; TRBD1 aligns across 9 bases. Germline trimming cut 7 bases from V and 7 bases from J; bases unmatched to any gene: 1. Germline assignment: CDR1 MDHEN and CDR2 SYDVKM. The CDR3 totals 11 residues. CDR3 sequence: CASKDRGGYTF. CDR3 DNA sequence: TGTGCCAGCAAGGACAGGGGTGGCTACACCTTC.

The chain joins TRBV25-1 to TRBJ2-3; D is perhaps TRBD2 (7 bases). Trimming cost V 2 bases and J 2 bases, with 11 bases left between them. The CDR3 is 15 residues long. The germline V gene encodes CDR1 MGHDK and CDR2 SYGVNS. This CDR3 is CASSEGGASTDTQYF. CDR3 sequence (DNA): TGTGCCAGCAGTGAAGGGGGGGCGTCCACAGATACGCAGTATTTT.

The chain uses TRBV7-8 and TRBJ1-3; D is unresolved. Per the germline V gene, CDR1 is SGHVS and CDR2 is FQNEAQ. This CDR3 region has 15 residues. Trimming cost V 0 bases and J 0 bases, with 6 bases left between them. The CDR3 is CASSLAAGSGNTIYF. In DNA, the CDR3 is TGTGCCAGCAGCTTAGCGGCGGGCTCTGGAAACACCATATATTTT.

This clone turned up a few times. The V call is TRBV3-1 (or the pseudogene TRBV3-2), the J call TRBJ2-7; TRBD2 aligns across 8 bases. Germline V CDR1 and CDR2: LGHDT, YNNKEL (reference sequence). V dropped 0 bases and J dropped 7; count of bases not matched to a gene: 11. CDR3 size: 16 residues. CDR3 protein: CASSQDPPAGAGEQYF. Written as DNA, the CDR3 is TGTGCCAGCAGCCAAGATCCCCCAGCGGGGGCCGGGGAGCAGTACTTC.

The chain couples TRBV6-1 to TRBJ1-5; possibly TRBD1 for D (5 bases). The CDR3 is 14 amino acids. The V end was cut by 2 bases, the J end by 5 bases, with 10 bases between. CDR1 and CDR2 from the germline V gene are MNHNS and SASEGT. CDR3 sequence: CASSENRGDQPQHF. CDR3 DNA sequence: TGTGCCAGCAGTGAAAATCGGGGGGATCAGCCCCAGCATTTT.

This chain connects TRBV28 to TRBJ1-2, with D possibly TRBD1 on 5 matching bases. Germline V gene sequence: CDR1 MDHEN, CDR2 SYDVKM. The germline V and J ends were trimmed by 4 bases and 1 base, with 7 bases remaining between them. The CDR3 sequence is 13 residues long. The CDR3 loop reads CASSSGGNYGYTF. For the CDR3, the DNA is TGTGCCAGCAGTTCGGGGGGTAACTATGGCTACACCTTC.

CDR3: CASSYGGEENQPQHF. The CDR3 DNA reads as TGTGCCAGCAGTTACGGGGGGGAAGAGAATCAGCCCCAGCATTTT. The chain is built from TRBV6-6 and TRBJ1-5; weak D call: TRBD1 (5 bases). Germline V gene data show CDR1 as MNHNY and CDR2 as SVGAGI (reference sequence). Trimming shortened V by 2 bases and J by 4 bases, and 12 bases separated the two germline ends. This CDR3 spans 15 amino acids.

The table lists this clone with a few counts. The chain joins TRBV24-1 to TRBJ2-3, with 13 nucleotides matching TRBD2. Germline CDR1 reads KGHDR; CDR2 reads SFDVKD. CDR3 length equals 18 residues. Losses at the gene ends were 3 bases for V and 1 base for J; bases not matched to a gene: 6. The CDR3 DNA sequence: TGTGCCACCAGTGATACTAGCGGGGGGGCGTCTGGCACAGATACGCAGTATTTT. Translated: CATSDTSGGASGTDTQYF.

V and J are TRBV9 and TRBJ1-4; 7 bases line up with TRBD1. The J segment lost 7 bases and the V segment lost 3 bases, leaving 9 bases of the junction unmatched. Germline V gene data show CDR1 as SGDLS and CDR2 as YYNGEE. The CDR3 consists of 15 residues. The CDR3 DNA is TGTGCCAGCAGCGAGACAGGGACGACGGGTGAAAAACTGTTTTTT. Amino acids: CASSETGTTGEKLFF.

V gene TRBV5-6 combines with J gene TRBJ1-5; 9 bases agree with TRBD1. CDR3 length: 14 residues. The germline V gene encodes CDR1 SGHDT and CDR2 YYEEEE. Germline trimming cut 2 bases from V and 6 bases from J; bases unmatched to any gene: 3. The CDR3 reads CASSFRQGGQPQHF. The CDR3 DNA reads TGTGCCAGCAGCTTTAGACAGGGGGGTCAGCCCCAGCATTTT.

This clone occurred once. The chain recombines TRBV28 with TRBJ2-7; TRBD2 matches 14 bases. Germline V CDR1 and CDR2: MDHEN, SYDVKM. J was trimmed by 4 bases and V by 5 bases; bases with no gene match: 4. The CDR3 is 15 residues long. CDR3 DNA sequence: TGTGCCAGCAGTATTGGGACTAGCGGGAGTTACGAGCAGTACTTC. It encodes CASSIGTSGSYEQYF.

The chain is built from TRBV2 and TRBJ2-6, with TRBD1 as a possible D gene (6 bases). The CDR3 covers 14 residues. Germline CDR1 and CDR2: SNHLY and FYNNEI. With 6 bases removed from V and 2 bases from J, the gap between germline ends came to 8 bases. The CDR3 region has the DNA TGTGCCAGCAGAACAGGGCCTGGGGCCAACGTCCTGACTTTC. This sequence encodes CASRTGPGANVLTF.

J is TRBJ2-3 and V is TRBV7-2; 16 bases line up with TRBD2. CDR1 and CDR2 (germline): SGHTA, FQGNSA. The CDR3 covers 19 residues. V shed 4 bases, J shed 1 base, and the junction held 8 bases outside the gene matches. In nucleotides, the CDR3 is TGTGCCAGCAGCTCCGGGACTAGCGGGAGGGGCGGCCGCACAGATACGCAGTATTTT. Translation: CASSSGTSGRGGRTDTQYF. The variable domain in full, completed from reference TRBV7-2 and TRBJ2-3, reads GAGVSQSPSNKVTEKGKDVELRCDPISGHTALYWYRQSLGQGLEFLIYFQGNSAPDKSGLPSDRFSAERTGGSVSTLTIQRTQQEDSAVYLCASSSGTSGRGGRTDTQYFGPGTRLTVL.

This sequence joins TRBV11-2 and TRBJ1-2; 11 bases fit TRBD1. V lost 5 bases and J lost 2; bases outside the gene matches: 13. The CDR3 runs to 18 residues. Germline CDR1 reads SGHAT; CDR2 reads FQNNGV. The CDR3 spells CASSPFLTWTGGNYGYTF. Here the CDR3 DNA reads TGTGCCAGCAGCCCCTTCCTCACCTGGACAGGGGGCAACTATGGCTACACCTTC.

This clone was picked up a small number of times. The chain recombines TRBV28 with TRBJ1-5; the match to TRBD1 covers 8 bases. The CDR3 is made up of 16 amino acids. Germline CDR1 and CDR2: MDHEN and SYDVKM. J was trimmed by 0 bases and V by 6 bases; bases with no gene match: 7. In DNA form, the CDR3 reads TGTGCCAGCAGGCCCGACAGGGGCGGTAGCAATCAGCCCCAGCATTTT. Its translation is CASRPDRGGSNQPQHF.

The V call is TRBV18, the J call TRBJ1-4; 7 bases are shared with TRBD1. Looked up from germline, CDR1 is KGHSH and CDR2 is LQKENI. The CDR3 is 14 residues long. The trim removed 3 bases at V and 7 bases at J, leaving 5 bases unmatched. The CDR3 bases are TGTGCCAGCTCACCCGACAGGGCGGGTGAAAAACTGTTTTTT. It encodes CASSPDRAGEKLFF.

The chain recombines TRBV29-1 with TRBJ1-2; no clear D. The CDR3 is made up of 12 amino acids. V shed 3 bases and J shed 1 base, with 6 bases lying between them. Germline CDR1 reads SQVTM; CDR2 reads ANQGSEA. The CDR3 nucleotides read TGCAGCGTTGACCGGGTTAACTATGGCTACACCTTC. Amino acids: CSVDRVNYGYTF.

V and J are TRBV9 and TRBJ2-5, with D unresolved. V was clipped by 0 bases and J by 1 base, with 10 bases between them. The CDR3 has 15 amino acids. The germline CDR1 and CDR2 sequences are SGDLS and YYNGEE. CDR3 bases: TGTGCCAGCAGCGTAGGCAGGCCCGCCCAAGAGACCCAGTACTTC. Protein product: CASSVGRPAQETQYF.